This T cell receptor (beta chain) was obtained from a study of T-cell memory formation after mild COVID-19 (dated by TCRdb to the early 2020s). Regarding the research as a whole: TCR sequence clusters from the two donors were largely donor specific. In a couple of donors, T-cell clones that expanded and contracted after mild COVID-19 were tracked by sequencing TCRalpha and TCRbeta repertoires over time. The cohort comprised two young, previously healthy adult volunteers, one female and one male. General study outcomes and caveats: Only two mild cases were covered in the study, and larger cohorts including severe cases with pre-infection samples were considered necessary. SARS-CoV-2 specificity of the second-wave clones peaking on day 37 was not confirmed. Contracting CD4+ clones appeared mostly in the CM and EM memory subsets, whereas CD8+ clones were enriched in EMRA. Some responding clones were found in pre-infection memory, which suggests that pre-existing cross-reactive memory T cells took part in the SARS-CoV-2 response. Balanced CD4/CD8 phenotypes were observed for clones contracting from day 15 to 85, whereas a bias towards CD4+ was observed for a second wave of clones expanding from day 15 to 37.

Ficoll-Paque density gradient centrifugation was used to isolate PBMCs. The V end loses 5 bases and the J end loses 5 bases, and a stretch of 11 bases separates them. The germline V gene specifies SGHTA as CDR1 and FQGTGA as CDR2. The CDR3 starts with the cysteine, ends with the phenylalanine, and has 13 residues. Only the CDR3 portion is preserved as DNA: 39 bases, with reading frame beginning at the first base. Sequencing was performed on an Illumina NovaSeq 6000. TCRalpha and TCRbeta cDNA libraries were built by 5'RACE with constant-segment primers, adding sample barcodes and unique molecular identifiers. RNA was extracted from every sample with Trizol reagent. Library amplification was performed in two PCR steps, and a second sample barcode and Illumina TruSeq adapters were introduced in the second step. The libraries were sequenced on an Illumina NovaSeq using 2 x 150 bp paired-end reads. Concerning the study's data processing: Demultiplexing of reads and collapsing into UMI-guided consensus sequences were performed with migec v1.2.7. Using mixcr v2.1.11, UMI consensuses were aligned to TRA and TRB V and J templates and then assembled into clonotypes. A clonotype was counted as expanded or contracted only if both edgeR and NoisET called the change significant, with noise models trained on biological replicates. For edgeR calls, the thresholds were a false discovery rate-adjusted p below 0.01 and a log2 fold-change of 1. As an exploratory analysis of dynamics, max-normalized trajectories of the 1000 most abundant clonotypes were examined by PCA with hierarchical clustering. Each responding clone was given a CD4 or CD8 phenotype based on the CD4+ and CD8+ repertoires, which had been sequenced separately. TCRdb cleaned the public reads at Q25 with fastp, built clones with MiXCR and kept in-frame beta chains. Entries that share a CDR3 protein sequence are merged under the most common genes and DNA. TCRdb, not the original authors, processed these V and J calls. The sample data list about half a million distinct CDR3 sequences, and around a sixth of these were observed just once. The top ten hold approximately 13% of the sample.

Details on this clonotype: Its antigen is unknown. No clone much larger than this one lies a single base away; base qualities are absent.

The specimen sequenced was PBMCs or a T cell subset sorted from them (not recorded which). The rearrangement joined TRBV7-3 to TRBJ2-3; no D segment can be confidently identified. The sequence derives from an adult woman who had mild COVID-19 (a few samples of this study predate the infection). The sample titles of this study are shuffled in the database, so cell type and time point are left out; the donor was told from shared clones. CDR3 protein: CASSRGAGDTQYF. The bases read TGTGCCAGCAGCCGCGGAGCCGGAGATACGCAGTATTTT.